These 10 T cell receptor beta chains were all obtained from the same sample, sequenced in a study of Graves' ophthalmopathy and Graves' hyperthyroidism. The sequenced template was RNA, covering the TCR beta CDR3 region. Investigators did first-round RT-PCR with HTBI primers, then second-round multiplex PCR. MiXCR was run by TCRdb on the multiplex PCR reads, yielding one entry per CDR3 protein. The repertoire holds about 150,000 distinct CDR3 sequences, with over 35% as singletons. Sequencing used peripheral blood. The receptors originated from a woman in her forties with Graves' ophthalmopathy.

In this sample, this clonotype turned up many times. The chain carries TRBV11-2 and TRBJ2-7; D is uncertain. Per the germline V gene, CDR1 is SGHAT and CDR2 is FQNNGV. Trimming stripped 2 bases from V and 7 bases from J, with 6 bases between. This CDR3 region has 11 residues. In DNA, the CDR3 is TGTGCCAGCAGCTTATATATGGAGCAGTACTTC. It encodes CASSLYMEQYF.

This rearrangement joins TRBV28 to TRBJ1-1, with a weak D call TRBD1 (5 bases). Trimming pared 6 bases from V and 5 bases from J, leaving 19 bases between. There are 15 residues in the CDR3. Germline CDR1 is MDHEN and CDR2 is SYDVKM. CDR3 DNA sequence: TGTGCCAGCAGACTTGGGGGATACCCAGAAACTGAAGCTTTCTTT. It specifies CASRLGGYPETEAFF.

This clonotype has ten or more counts. The chain employs TRBV5-1 and TRBJ2-6; no clear D gene. Germline values: CDR1 SGHRS, CDR2 YFSETQ. The V end lost 7 bases, the J end lost 0 bases, and 11 bases lay between the germline ends. The CDR3 consists of 15 residues. The CDR3 nucleotides are TGCGCCAGCGGACCTGCGATCTCTGGGGCCAACGTCCTGACTTTC. It translates to CASGPAISGANVLTF.

This clonotype was counted at least ten times. V is TRBV19 and J is TRBJ1-1; D might be TRBD1 (5 bases). Per the germline V gene, CDR1 is LNHDA and CDR2 is SQIVND (reference sequence). The CDR3 totals 14 residues. V lost 10 bases to trimming and J lost 4 bases, with 19 bases between them. The chain's CDR3 is CATQTRGLGTEAFF. For the CDR3, the DNA is TGTGCCACCCAGACGAGGGGATTGGGCACTGAAGCTTTCTTT.

The CDR3 nucleotides are TGCAGTGCTAGTCCTTTTCTGTCTAGCGGGGCCTACGAGCAGTACTTC. Translated: CSASPFLSSGAYEQYF. The rearrangement joins TRBV20-1 to TRBJ2-7, with 9 bases identical to TRBD2. Germline V lookup: CDR1 DFQATT, CDR2 SNEGSKA (reference sequence). Trimming took 3 bases from V and 2 from J; bases not matched to a gene: 11. The CDR3 spans 16 residues.

This clonotype was observed many times. V usage is TRBV13 and J usage is TRBJ2-7, with 14 bases identical to TRBD2. Trimming removed 0 bases from V and 4 bases from J; junction bases left unmatched: 2. CDR1 and CDR2 (germline): PRHDT, FYEKMQ (reference sequence). The length of the CDR3 is 16 residues. CDR3 bases: TGTGCCAGCAGCTTAGGCCGGACTAGCGGGGGGTACGAGCAGTACTTC. This translates into CASSLGRTSGGYEQYF.

This clonotype showed up many times. The rearrangement links TRBV7-3 to TRBJ1-3; D is undetermined. From germline, CDR1 is SGHTA and CDR2 FQGTGA. The length of the CDR3 is 14 residues. Trimming stripped 2 bases from V and 2 bases from J, with 7 bases between. The CDR3 spells CASSLSGAGNTIYF. In DNA, the CDR3 is TGTGCCAGCAGCTTATCGGGAGCTGGAAACACCATATATTTT.

This clonotype was counted many times. The chain employs TRBV2 and TRBJ2-4, with TRBD1 matching over 11 bases. Germline V gene lookup returns CDR1 SNHLY and CDR2 FYNNEI. The CDR3 spans 18 residues. Trimming at V came to 5 bases and at J to 0 bases, leaving 9 bases not matched to a gene. The CDR3 sequence: CASSRTGGPQLAKNIQYF. CDR3 in DNA: TGTGCCAGCAGTCGGACAGGGGGCCCCCAACTAGCCAAAAACATTCAGTACTTC. The variable domain in full, completed from reference TRBV2 and TRBJ2-4, reads EPEVTQTPSHQVTQMGQEVILRCVPISNHLYFYWYRQILGQKVEFLVSFYNNEISEKSEIFDDQFSVERPDGSNFTLKIRSTKLEDSAMYFCASSRTGGPQLAKNIQYFGAGTRLSVL.

This clonotype occurred many times. The V call is TRBV28, the J call TRBJ1-2; D is undetermined. V gave up 5 bases and J gave up 7 bases, with 26 bases separating them. Germline loops: CDR1 MDHEN, CDR2 SYDVKM. This CDR3 is built from 17 residues. The CDR3 bases are TGTGCCAGCAGTCTTCCTGTTGCCGAAAACCGGGTACCTGGCTACACCTTC. Its translation: CASSLPVAENRVPGYTF.

In this sample, this clonotype turned up many times. The chain recombines TRBV2 with TRBJ2-7, with 10 bases matching TRBD1. Germline V lookup: CDR1 SNHLY, CDR2 FYNNEI. The CDR3 runs to 14 residues. The junction had 7 bases not matched to a gene; V was cut back by 7 bases and J by 4 bases. The CDR3 DNA follows: TGTGCCAGCACCAGGGACAGGGGCGCTTACGAGCAGTACTTC. Residues: CASTRDRGAYEQYF.